Shown below are 20 T cell receptor beta chains from a single sample sequenced in a study of blood T cell repertoires in COVID-19. The assay was immunoSEQ multiplex PCR, and TCRdb's table has in-frame clones only and misses some. The sample has over 120,000 clones, about 90% seen once. Material: peripheral blood. Receptors originate from a woman aged 45-60 years with acute or convalescent COVID-19.

The J gene is TRBJ1-1, the V gene TRBV18, with a weak D call TRBD1 (6 bases). V lost 3 bases, J lost 1 base, and 12 bases lay in between. This CDR3 has 15 residues. Germline V gene lookup returns CDR1 KGHSH and CDR2 LQKENI. The CDR3 bases are TGTGCCAGCTCACCTCCGGGACAAGCGAACACTGAAGCTTTCTTT. Translation: CASSPPGQANTEAFF.

This sequence joins TRBV18 and TRBJ1-1, with D perhaps matching TRBD1 (5 bases). V was trimmed by 3 bases and J by 6 bases, leaving 11 bases between them. There are 13 residues in the CDR3. Germline CDR1 and CDR2: KGHSH and LQKENI. The CDR3 region has the DNA TGTGCCAGCTCACCCGACAGTTACGCTGAAGCTTTCTTT. It specifies CASSPDSYAEAFF.

The V call is TRBV7-9, the J call TRBJ2-1; 13 bases agree with TRBD2. Per germline, CDR1 SEHNR and CDR2 FQNEAQ (reference sequence). The CDR3 sequence is 15 residues long. Losses at the gene ends were 3 bases for V and 10 bases for J; bases not matched to a gene: 6. The CDR3: CASSFWTSGSEEQFF. CDR3 nucleotides: TGTGCCAGCAGCTTTTGGACTAGCGGGAGTGAGGAGCAGTTCTTC.

This clone was counted only a few times. V usage is TRBV7-3 and J usage is TRBJ1-3; 9 bases are shared with TRBD1. CDR1 and CDR2 from the germline V gene are SGHTA and FQGTGA. Trimming at V came to 5 bases and at J to 2 bases, leaving 4 bases not matched to a gene. The CDR3 is 15 residues long. In DNA, the CDR3 is TGTGCCAGCAGCGCAACAGGGGGCCCTGGAAACACCATATATTTT. This sequence encodes CASSATGGPGNTIYF.

The gene calls are TRBV6-5 and TRBJ2-2; D remains unclear. The germline CDR1 and CDR2 sequences are MNHEY and SVGAGI. The CDR3 contains 14 residues. V lost 10 bases to trimming and J lost 2 bases, with 14 bases between them. The CDR3, as DNA: TGTGCCACCCTAAGCCCGGGTAACACCGGGGAGCTGTTTTTT. Translation gives CATLSPGNTGELFF.

V is TRBV27 and J is TRBJ2-5, with D maybe TRBD2 (5 bases). The germline V gene encodes CDR1 MNHEY and CDR2 SMNVEV (reference sequence). V dropped 2 bases and J dropped 2 bases, with 15 bases sitting between them. This CDR3 comprises 16 residues. This chain's CDR3 is CASSLGPWRVQETQYF. CDR3 coding DNA: TGTGCCAGCAGTTTAGGACCCTGGCGGGTACAAGAGACCCAGTACTTC.

The J gene is TRBJ1-2, the V gene TRBV6-4; TRBD1 matches at 8 bases. V lost 3 bases to trimming and J lost 7 bases; unmatched junction nucleotides: 7. Germline CDR1 and CDR2: MRHNA and SNTAGT. The CDR3 extends over 14 amino acids. The CDR3 reads CASSEGQGQGGYTF. CDR3 nucleotide sequence: TGTGCCAGCAGTGAAGGACAGGGTCAGGGTGGCTACACCTTC.

V and J are TRBV19 and TRBJ1-2; 8 bases match TRBD1. The V gene's germline CDR1 is LNHDA and CDR2 SQIVND (reference sequence). The ends lost 2 bases at V and 4 bases at J; junction bases unmatched: 6. This CDR3 is 15 amino acids long. The CDR3 region is CASSISGGVGYGYTF. CDR3 nucleotides: TGTGCCAGTAGTATATCAGGGGGCGTCGGCTATGGCTACACCTTC. Full variable domain (rest looked up from reference TRBV19 and TRBJ1-2): DGGITQSPKYLFRKEGQNVTLSCEQNLNHDAMYWYRQDPGQGLRLIYYSQIVNDFQKGDIAEGYSVSREKKESFPLTVTSAQKNPTAFYLCASSISGGVGYGYTFGSGTRLTVV.

This sequence joins TRBV15 and TRBJ1-3; 11 positions agree with TRBD1. The CDR3 sequence is 16 residues long. Germline V gene data show CDR1 as LNHNV and CDR2 as YYDKDF (reference sequence). The trim removed 3 bases at V and 1 base at J, leaving 2 bases unmatched. The DNA for the CDR3 is TGTGCCACCAGCAGGGACAGGGGGCCTTCTGGAAACACCATATATTTT. Its translation is CATSRDRGPSGNTIYF.

The rearrangement links TRBV15 to TRBJ2-7; possibly TRBD2 for D (6 bases). The CDR3 is made up of 13 amino acids. Germline V gene lookup returns CDR1 LNHNV and CDR2 YYDKDF (reference sequence). The V end was cut by 3 bases, the J end by 4 bases, with 10 bases between. CDR3 sequence: CATSRQEGYEQYF. The CDR3 DNA reads TGTGCCACCAGCAGGCAGGAGGGGTACGAGCAGTACTTC.

The gene calls are TRBV11-2 and TRBJ1-4; D perhaps matches TRBD1 (6 bases). Germline loops: CDR1 SGHAT, CDR2 FQNNGV. V was clipped by 1 base and J by 8 bases, with 14 bases between them. This CDR3 has 15 amino acids. The CDR3 sequence is CASSLGYREGEKLFF. For the CDR3, the DNA is TGTGCCAGCAGCTTAGGCTACAGGGAGGGCGAAAAACTGTTTTTT.

The V and J genes are TRBV7-9 and TRBJ1-5; a possible D gene is TRBD1 (5 bases). Germline CDR1 reads SEHNR; CDR2 reads FQNEAQ (reference sequence). Trimming cost V 4 bases and J 3 bases, with 10 bases left between them. The CDR3 length is 14 residues. Here the CDR3 reads CASSSDSFNQPQHF. The CDR3 coding sequence is TGTGCCAGCAGCTCAGACAGTTTCAATCAGCCCCAGCATTTT.

The chain has TRBV29-1 and TRBJ2-3; 9 positions agree with TRBD1. V shed 5 bases, J shed 6 bases, and the junction held 3 bases outside the gene matches. CDR1 SQVTM and CDR2 ANQGSEA come from the germline V gene. The CDR3 spans 12 residues. This chain's CDR3 is CSVRQGGDTQYF. CDR3 coding DNA: TGCAGCGTTAGACAGGGGGGTGATACGCAGTATTTT.

The genes are TRBV9 and TRBJ2-1, with TRBD1 matching 8 bases. This CDR3 has 17 amino acids. V trimming: 0 bases; J trimming: 3 bases; junction bases outside the gene matches: 8. Germline V gene data show CDR1 as SGDLS and CDR2 as YYNGEE. The CDR3 DNA reads TGTGCCAGCAGCGTAGGATTGGGGACAGGTATCTACAATGAGCAGTTCTTC. Residues: CASSVGLGTGIYNEQFF.

The chain couples TRBV7-3 to TRBJ1-3; 9 bases agree with TRBD1. Trimming cost V 1 base and J 1 base; bases outside gene matches: 2. Germline CDR1 SGHTA, CDR2 FQGTGA. This CDR3 spans 16 amino acids. CDR3 amino acids: CASSLIGTGSGNTIYF. The CDR3 DNA is TGTGCCAGCAGCTTAATCGGGACAGGGTCTGGAAACACCATATATTTT. The complete variable domain, with remaining parts taken from reference TRBV7-3 and TRBJ1-3, reads GAGVSQTPSNKVTEKGKYVELRCDPISGHTALYWYRQSLGQGPEFLIYFQGTGAADDSGLPNDRFFAVRPEGSVSTLKIQRTERGDSAVYLCASSLIGTGSGNTIYFGEGSWLTVV.

This chain uses TRBV7-9 with TRBJ1-1; TRBD1 agrees at 7 bases. The CDR3 runs 16 residues. Germline CDR1 is SEHNR and CDR2 is FQNEAQ (reference sequence). V shed 2 bases, J shed 1 base, and the junction held 7 bases outside the gene matches. The CDR3 nucleotides read TGTGCCAGCAGCTTAAAAGGGGGCCTCTCGAACACTGAAGCTTTCTTT. It translates to CASSLKGGLSNTEAFF.

The gene calls are TRBV10-2 and TRBJ2-7; 11 bases line up with TRBD2. This CDR3 is built from 18 residues. V lost 0 bases to trimming and J lost 2 bases; unmatched junction nucleotides: 9. CDR1 is WSHSY, CDR2 SAAADI, per germline. The CDR3 region is CASSESKLAGVSAYEQYF. DNA for the CDR3: TGCGCCAGCAGTGAGTCGAAACTAGCGGGAGTATCGGCCTACGAGCAGTACTTC.

The chain links TRBV3-1 (or the pseudogene TRBV3-2) to TRBJ2-7; 13 bases are a match to TRBD2. After removal of 3 bases from V and 3 bases from J, the junction contained 5 bases not matched to a gene. The CDR3 is 16 amino acids. The germline V gene has CDR1 LGHDT and CDR2 YNNKEL (reference sequence). The DNA of the CDR3 is TGTGCCAGCAGCCATTCTCGGACTAGCGGGAGCTACGAGCAGTACTTC. It codes for CASSHSRTSGSYEQYF.

This chain links TRBV10-3 with TRBJ2-7; 10 nucleotides align to TRBD1. V shed 9 bases, J shed 2 bases, and the junction held 1 base outside the gene matches. The CDR3 is 12 residues long. Germline assignment: CDR1 ENHRY and CDR2 SYGVKD. The CDR3 loop is CAMGTGAYEQYF. In DNA, the CDR3 is TGTGCCATGGGGACAGGGGCCTACGAGCAGTACTTC.

The chain joins TRBV14 to TRBJ2-1; D remains ambiguous. This CDR3 spans 12 amino acids. Trimming stripped 4 bases from V and 10 bases from J, with 11 bases between. Germline CDR1 is SGHDN and CDR2 is FVKESK. CDR3 sequence reads: CASSPARFEQFF. The CDR3 DNA reads as TGTGCCAGCAGCCCCGCGAGGTTCGAGCAGTTCTTC.